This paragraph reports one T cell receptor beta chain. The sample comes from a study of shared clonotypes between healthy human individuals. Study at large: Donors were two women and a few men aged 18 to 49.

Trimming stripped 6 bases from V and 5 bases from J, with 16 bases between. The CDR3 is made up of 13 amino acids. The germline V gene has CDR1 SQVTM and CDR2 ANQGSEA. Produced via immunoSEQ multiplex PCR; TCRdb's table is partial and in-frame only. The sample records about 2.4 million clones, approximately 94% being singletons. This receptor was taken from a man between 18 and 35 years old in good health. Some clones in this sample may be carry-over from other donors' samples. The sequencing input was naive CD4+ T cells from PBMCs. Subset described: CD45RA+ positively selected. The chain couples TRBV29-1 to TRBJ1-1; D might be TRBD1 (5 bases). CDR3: CSVEGPSGTEAFF. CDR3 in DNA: TGCAGCGTCGAGGGACCGTCCGGGACTGAAGCTTTCTTT. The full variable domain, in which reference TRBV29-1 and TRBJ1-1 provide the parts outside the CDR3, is SAVISQKPSRDICQRGTSLTIQCQVDSQVTMMFWYRQQPGQSLTLIATANQGSEATYESGFVIDKFPISRPNLTFSTLTVSNMSPEDSSIYLCSVEGPSGTEAFFGQGTRLTVV.